This TCR beta chain was recorded in a study of cytomegalovirus exposure and HLA in healthy donors. V was cut by 4 bases and J by 7 bases, with 19 bases left in between. Germline V gives CDR1 LGHNA, CDR2 YNFKEQ. This CDR3 region has 15 residues. This clone has just a few counts. Its antigen is still unknown. Profiled with immunoSEQ multiplex PCR; TCRdb holds only in-frame clones, not every one. This table has around 180,000 clones, roughly 88% appearing once. Study results and caveats: The study recorded 164 TCR beta chains that were cytomegalovirus-associated. Published work reported that the classifier diagnosed cytomegalovirus status with high specificity and sensitivity. It was confirmed in vitro that a few of the CMV-associated chains were specific for CMV antigens.

Material for sequencing was PBMCs. The chain links TRBV4-2 to TRBJ1-2; weak D call: TRBD1 (6 bases). The origin of this receptor is a woman in her late teens or twenties in good health and CMV-seronegative. The DNA for the CDR3 is TGTGCCAGCAGCCGCCTCGGCGGGCAGGGGTTTGGCTACACCTTC. Protein: CASSRLGGQGFGYTF.